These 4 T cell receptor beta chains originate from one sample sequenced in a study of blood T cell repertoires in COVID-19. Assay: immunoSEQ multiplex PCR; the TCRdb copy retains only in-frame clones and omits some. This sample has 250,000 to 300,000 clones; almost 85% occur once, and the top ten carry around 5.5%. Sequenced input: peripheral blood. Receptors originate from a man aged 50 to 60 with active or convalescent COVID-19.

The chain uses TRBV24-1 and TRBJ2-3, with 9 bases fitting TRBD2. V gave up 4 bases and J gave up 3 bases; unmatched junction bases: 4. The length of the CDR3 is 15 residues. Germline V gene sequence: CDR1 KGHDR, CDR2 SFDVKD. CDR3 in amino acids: CATSDRLAETDTQYF. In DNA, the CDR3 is TGTGCCACCAGTGACCGACTAGCGGAGACAGATACGCAGTATTTT.

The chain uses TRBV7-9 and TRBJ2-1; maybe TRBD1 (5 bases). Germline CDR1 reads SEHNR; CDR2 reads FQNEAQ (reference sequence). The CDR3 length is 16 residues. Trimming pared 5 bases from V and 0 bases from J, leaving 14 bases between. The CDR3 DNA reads TGTGCCAGCAGCCGTACCCACAGGCTCTCCTACAATGAGCAGTTCTTC. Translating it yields CASSRTHRLSYNEQFF.

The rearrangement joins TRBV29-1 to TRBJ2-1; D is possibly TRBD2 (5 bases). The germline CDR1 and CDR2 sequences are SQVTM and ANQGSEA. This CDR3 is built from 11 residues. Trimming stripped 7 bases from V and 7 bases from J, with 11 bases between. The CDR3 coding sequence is TGCAGCGCCCGCCGGGGTAATGAGCAGTTCTTC. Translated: CSARRGNEQFF.

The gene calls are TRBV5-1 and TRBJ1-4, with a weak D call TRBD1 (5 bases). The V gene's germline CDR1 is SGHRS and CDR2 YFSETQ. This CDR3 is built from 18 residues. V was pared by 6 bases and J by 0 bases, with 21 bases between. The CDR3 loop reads CASTRAGPITATNEKLFF. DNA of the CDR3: TGCGCCAGCACCCGAGCGGGACCGATTACTGCAACTAATGAAAAACTGTTTTTT.